Shown below are 19 T cell receptor beta chains from a single sample sequenced in a study of T cell repertoires in cytomegalovirus infection. TCRdb reprocessed the reads with MiXCR, giving one entry per CDR3 protein. The sample consists of some 180,000 distinct CDR3 sequences, approximately 18% of them appearing once. Material: CD8+ T cells from PBMCs. The receptors stem from a human donor in good health (CMV status not recorded). Some clones in this sample may be carry-over from other donors' samples.

V usage is TRBV12-3 or TRBV12-4 and J usage is TRBJ2-1; D is unclear. The CDR3 sequence is 14 residues long. The V end lost 5 bases, the J end lost 7 bases, and 15 bases lay between the germline ends. CDR3 DNA sequence: TGTGCCAGCAGTCCGGCTGGCGATCTAAATGAGCAGTTCTTC. Encoded protein: CASSPAGDLNEQFF.

A few counts support this clonotype. The CDR3 here is CASSYTYGNYNEQFF. As DNA, the CDR3 is TGTGCCAGCAGTTATACTTACGGGAACTACAATGAGCAGTTCTTC. The chain couples TRBV6-2 or TRBV6-3 to TRBJ2-1, with D perhaps matching TRBD2 (5 bases). This CDR3 is built from 15 residues. Trimming removed 3 bases from V and 3 bases from J, with 12 bases in between. Germline CDR1 and CDR2: MNHEY and SVGEGT.

The CDR3 protein is CSAKGLAMNTGELFF. The CDR3 DNA sequence: TGCAGTGCTAAGGGACTAGCGATGAACACCGGGGAGCTGTTTTTT. This sequence joins TRBV20-1 and TRBJ2-2; 10 nucleotides line up with TRBD2. This CDR3 region has 15 residues. Germline trimming cut 4 bases from V and 1 base from J; bases unmatched to any gene: 3. CDR1 and CDR2 from the germline V gene are DFQATT and SNEGSKA (reference sequence).

As to this clonotype: Germline and junction disagree at one end, which may indicate a read error. The chain has TRBV2 and TRBJ1-1, with D possibly TRBD1 on 5 matching bases. The germline V gene encodes CDR1 SNHLY and CDR2 FYNNEI. This CDR3 has 12 residues. CDR3 bases: TGTACCAGCACGACAGCGAACACTGAAGCTTTCTTT. As protein: CTSTTANTEAFF.

This chain links TRBV20-1 with TRBJ1-6; D gene ambiguous. CDR1 is DFQATT and CDR2 is SNEGSKA in the germline V gene (reference sequence). The CDR3 is made up of 15 amino acids. Trimming shortened V by 6 bases and J by 7 bases, and 19 bases separated the two germline ends. Here the CDR3 reads CSAKRSRVGNSPLHF. The CDR3 DNA reads as TGCAGTGCCAAAAGGTCAAGGGTGGGGAATTCACCCCTCCACTTT.

This clonotype showed up just a few times. The chain couples TRBV10-3 to TRBJ2-7; D possibly uses TRBD1 or TRBD2 (6 bases each). The CDR3 length is 12 residues. Per the germline V gene, CDR1 is ENHRY and CDR2 is SYGVKD. V shed 8 bases and J shed 2 bases, with 10 bases lying between them. The CDR3 DNA reads as TGTGCCATCCAGGGGAGGACCTACGAGCAGTACTTC. Its protein product is CAIQGRTYEQYF.

The rearrangement links TRBV7-8 to TRBJ2-2; 7 positions agree with TRBD2. This CDR3 is 17 amino acids long. Germline V gene lookup returns CDR1 SGHVS and CDR2 FQNEAQ. The J segment lost 1 base and the V segment lost 4 bases, leaving 9 bases of the junction unmatched. The CDR3 DNA reads TGTGCCAGCAGCTCCTTTCTAGCGGCTCTGAACACCGGGGAGCTGTTTTTT. It translates to CASSSFLAALNTGELFF.

The V and J genes are TRBV6-2 or TRBV6-3 and TRBJ2-2, with unresolved D. Trimming cost V 6 bases and J 5 bases, with 10 bases left between them. The CDR3 sequence is 13 residues long. In germline, CDR1 is MNHEY, CDR2 SVGEGT. As DNA, the CDR3 is TGTGCCAGCAGCCCCCTTGGGACCGGGGAGCTGTTTTTT. Its translation: CASSPLGTGELFF.

The rearrangement links TRBV27 to TRBJ1-5; tentative D call: TRBD1 (6 bases). The V gene's germline CDR1 is MNHEY and CDR2 SMNVEV (reference sequence). V was trimmed by 5 bases and J by 0 bases, leaving 11 bases between them. The CDR3 contains 15 residues. The CDR3 sequence: CASSPTGHSNQPQHF. The CDR3 DNA reads TGTGCCAGCAGTCCGACAGGCCATAGCAATCAGCCCCAGCATTTT.

The J gene is TRBJ2-1, the V gene TRBV24-1; 9 bases are shared with TRBD1. The V segment lost 4 bases and the J segment 4 bases; nucleotides outside the gene matches: 7. The CDR3 has 16 residues. Germline V CDR1 and CDR2: KGHDR, SFDVKD. The CDR3 sequence is CATSDSQGATYNEQFF. In DNA form, the CDR3 reads TGTGCCACCAGTGACTCACAGGGGGCAACATACAATGAGCAGTTCTTC.

This sequence joins TRBV10-3 and TRBJ1-3; no reliable D call. This CDR3 is 12 amino acids long. Per the germline V gene, CDR1 is ENHRY and CDR2 is SYGVKD. The V and J ends lost 7 bases and 2 bases respectively, with 6 bases between them. CDR3: CAITEAGNTIYF. CDR3 nucleotide sequence: TGTGCCATCACCGAGGCTGGAAACACCATATATTTT.

This clonotype was recorded a few times. V gene TRBV24-1 combines with J gene TRBJ2-1; D is undetermined. Germline V gene lookup returns CDR1 KGHDR and CDR2 SFDVKD. V was cut by 0 bases and J by 8 bases, with 7 bases left in between. CDR3 length: 13 residues. CDR3 in DNA: TGTGCCACCAGTGATTTGCAAGGCTATGAGCAGTTCTTC. It encodes CATSDLQGYEQFF.

This clonotype appeared a few times. This sequence joins TRBV28 and TRBJ2-1; 7 bases match TRBD2. The V gene end was trimmed by 3 bases and the J gene end by 0 bases; junction bases not matched to a gene: 14. Germline CDR1 and CDR2: MDHEN and SYDVKM. The CDR3 totals 19 residues. The chain's CDR3 is CASSFKGSLGGSSYNEQFF. CDR3 coding DNA: TGTGCCAGCAGTTTCAAGGGCAGCCTGGGGGGGAGCTCCTACAATGAGCAGTTCTTC.

This clonotype was observed at least ten times. The V gene is TRBV7-2, the J gene TRBJ1-1; the match to TRBD1 covers 7 bases. The germline gives CDR1 SGHTA, CDR2 FQGNSA. The CDR3 loop spans 13 amino acids. J lost 8 bases, V lost 3 bases, and 6 bases had no gene match. The CDR3 bases are TGTGCCAGCAGCTTTGGGACAGACGAAGAAGCTTTCTTT. Amino acids: CASSFGTDEEAFF. The complete variable domain, with remaining parts taken from reference TRBV7-2 and TRBJ1-1, reads GAGVSQSPSNKVTEKGKDVELRCDPISGHTALYWYRQSLGQGLEFLIYFQGNSAPDKSGLPSDRFSAERTGGSVSTLTIQRTQQEDSAVYLCASSFGTDEEAFFGQGTRLTVV.

This clonotype has more than one count but fewer than ten. V gene TRBV7-9 combines with J gene TRBJ2-4, with D perhaps assigned TRBD1 or TRBD2 (5 bases each). This CDR3 has 14 amino acids. Trimming took 4 bases from V and 3 from J, leaving 10 bases between them. Germline lookup yields CDR1 SEHNR and CDR2 FQNEAQ (reference sequence). The CDR3 reads CASSSGTDKNIQYF. CDR3 sequence (DNA): TGTGCCAGCAGCTCCGGGACGGACAAAAACATTCAGTACTTC. The variable domain in full, completed from reference TRBV7-9 and TRBJ2-4, reads DTGVSQNPRHKITKRGQNVTFRCDPISEHNRLYWYRQTLGQGPEFLTYFQNEAQLEKSRLLSDRFSAERPKGSFSTLEIQRTEQGDSAMYLCASSSGTDKNIQYFGAGTRLSVL.

This chain links TRBV13 with TRBJ1-1, with D perhaps TRBD1 (5 bases). V was cut by 5 bases and J by 0 bases, with 16 bases left in between. There are 16 residues in the CDR3. Germline CDR1 reads PRHDT; CDR2 reads FYEKMQ (reference sequence). CDR3 amino acids: CASSLGALPLNTEAFF. CDR3 DNA sequence: TGTGCCAGCAGCCTCGGGGCGTTACCGTTGAACACTGAAGCTTTCTTT.

The gene calls are TRBV7-2 and TRBJ2-5; no reliable D call. CDR1 is SGHTA and CDR2 is FQGNSA in the germline V gene. This CDR3 region has 12 residues. Trimming cost V 1 base and J 4 bases, with 4 bases left between them. The CDR3 region is CASSLVGETQYF. In nucleotides, the CDR3 is TGTGCCAGCAGCTTAGTAGGAGAGACCCAGTACTTC.

This clonotype was seen a handful of times. The chain employs TRBV6-6 and TRBJ1-2; D not certain. V gave up 8 bases and J gave up 2 bases, with 18 bases separating them. CDR3 size: 15 residues. Germline lookup yields CDR1 MNHNY and CDR2 SVGAGI (reference sequence). The CDR3 nucleotides read TGTGCCAGCGGGGTCCGTTTCGGGCCGAACTATGGCTACACCTTC. Its translation is CASGVRFGPNYGYTF.

V usage is TRBV27 and J usage is TRBJ2-7; D perhaps matches TRBD2 (5 bases). V dropped 6 bases and J dropped 7 bases, with 10 bases sitting between them. Germline CDR1 reads MNHEY; CDR2 reads SMNVEV (reference sequence). The CDR3 contains 11 residues. CDR3 sequence: CASSSSGEQYF. CDR3 nucleotide sequence: TGTGCCAGCAGCTCCTCGGGGGAGCAGTACTTC.